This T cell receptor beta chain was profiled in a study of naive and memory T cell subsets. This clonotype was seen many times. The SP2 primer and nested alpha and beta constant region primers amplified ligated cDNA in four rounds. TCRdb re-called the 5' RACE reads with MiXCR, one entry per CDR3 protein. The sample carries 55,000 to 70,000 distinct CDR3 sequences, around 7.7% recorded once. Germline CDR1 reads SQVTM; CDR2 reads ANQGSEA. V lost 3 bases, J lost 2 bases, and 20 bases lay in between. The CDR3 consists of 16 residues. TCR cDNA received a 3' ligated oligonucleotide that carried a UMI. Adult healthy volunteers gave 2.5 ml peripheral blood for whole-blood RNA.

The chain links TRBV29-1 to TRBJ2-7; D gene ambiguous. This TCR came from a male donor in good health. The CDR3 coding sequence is TGCAGCGTTGAGGGGTCAAATGTGGGCCCGGCCTACGAGCAGTACTTC. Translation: CSVEGSNVGPAYEQYF.